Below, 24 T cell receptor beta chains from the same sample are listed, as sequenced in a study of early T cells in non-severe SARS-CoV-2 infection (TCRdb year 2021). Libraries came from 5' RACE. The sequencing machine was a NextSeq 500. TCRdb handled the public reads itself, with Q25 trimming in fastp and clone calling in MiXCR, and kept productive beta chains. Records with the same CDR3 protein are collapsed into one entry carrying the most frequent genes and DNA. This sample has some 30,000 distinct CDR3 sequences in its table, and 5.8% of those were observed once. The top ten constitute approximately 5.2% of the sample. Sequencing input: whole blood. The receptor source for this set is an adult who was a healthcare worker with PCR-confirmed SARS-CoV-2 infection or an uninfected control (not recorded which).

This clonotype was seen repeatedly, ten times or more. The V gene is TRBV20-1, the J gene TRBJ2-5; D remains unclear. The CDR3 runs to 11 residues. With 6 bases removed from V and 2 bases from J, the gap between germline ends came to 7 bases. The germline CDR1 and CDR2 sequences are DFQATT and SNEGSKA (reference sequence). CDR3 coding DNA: TGCAGTGCCGACTGGCAAGAGACCCAGTACTTC. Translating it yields CSADWQETQYF.

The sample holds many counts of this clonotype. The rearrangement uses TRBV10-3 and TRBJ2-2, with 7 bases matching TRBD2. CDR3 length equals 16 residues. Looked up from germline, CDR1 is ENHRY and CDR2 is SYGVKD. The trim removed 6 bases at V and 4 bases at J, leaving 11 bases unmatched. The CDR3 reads CAIRPAGRDGTGELFF. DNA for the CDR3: TGTGCCATCAGGCCAGCGGGAAGGGACGGCACCGGGGAGCTGTTTTTT.

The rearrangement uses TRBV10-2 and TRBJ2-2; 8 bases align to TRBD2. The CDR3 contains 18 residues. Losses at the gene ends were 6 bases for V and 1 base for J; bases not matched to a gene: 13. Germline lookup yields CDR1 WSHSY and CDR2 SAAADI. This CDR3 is CASRGLAGTRGNTGELFF. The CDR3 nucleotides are TGCGCCAGCAGGGGGCTAGCGGGCACCCGGGGGAACACCGGGGAGCTGTTTTTT.

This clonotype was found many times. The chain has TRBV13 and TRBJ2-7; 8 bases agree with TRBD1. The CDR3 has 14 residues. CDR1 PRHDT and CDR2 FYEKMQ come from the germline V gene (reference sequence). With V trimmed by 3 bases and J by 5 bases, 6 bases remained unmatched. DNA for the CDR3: TGTGCCAGCAGCTTCGTCCAGGGGGCTAACGAGCAGTACTTC. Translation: CASSFVQGANEQYF.

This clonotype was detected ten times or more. The CDR3 reads CASSQGGTPPNEQFF. The CDR3 region has the DNA TGTGCCAGCAGCCAGGGGGGGACGCCGCCCAATGAGCAGTTCTTC. The chain employs TRBV7-6 and TRBJ2-1; possibly TRBD1 or TRBD2 for D (7 bases each). With 5 bases removed from V and 6 bases from J, the gap between germline ends came to 17 bases. There are 15 residues in the CDR3. Germline V gene data show CDR1 as SGHVS and CDR2 as FNYEAQ.

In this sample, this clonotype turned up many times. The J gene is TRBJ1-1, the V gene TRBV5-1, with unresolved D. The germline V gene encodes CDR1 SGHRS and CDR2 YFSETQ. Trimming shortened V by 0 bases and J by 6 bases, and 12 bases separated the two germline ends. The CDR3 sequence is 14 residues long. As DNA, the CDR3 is TGCGCCAGCAGCTTGGATGGAAAGGGCGCTGAAGCTTTCTTT. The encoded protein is CASSLDGKGAEAFF.

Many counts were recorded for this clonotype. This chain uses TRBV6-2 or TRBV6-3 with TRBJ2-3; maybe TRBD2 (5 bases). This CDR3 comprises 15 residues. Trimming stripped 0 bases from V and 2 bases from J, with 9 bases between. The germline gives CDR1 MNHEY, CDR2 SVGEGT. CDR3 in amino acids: CASSYSPGDTDTQYF. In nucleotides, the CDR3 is TGTGCCAGCAGTTACTCACCCGGGGACACAGATACGCAGTATTTT.

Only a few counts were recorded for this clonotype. This CDR3 reads CASSSVEAGNEQFF. The CDR3 nucleotides read TGCGCCAGCAGCTCAGTTGAAGCGGGGAATGAGCAGTTCTTC. The chain is built from TRBV5-1 and TRBJ2-1; 7 bases are a match to TRBD2. The CDR3 extends over 14 amino acids. The germline V gene encodes CDR1 SGHRS and CDR2 YFSETQ. Losses at the gene ends were 3 bases for V and 7 bases for J; bases not matched to a gene: 7.

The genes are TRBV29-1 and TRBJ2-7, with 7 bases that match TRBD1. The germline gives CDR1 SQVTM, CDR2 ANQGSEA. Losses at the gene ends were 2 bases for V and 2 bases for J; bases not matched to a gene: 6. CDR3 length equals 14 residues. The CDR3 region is CSVETGDPTYEQYF. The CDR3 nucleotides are TGCAGCGTTGAAACAGGGGACCCCACCTACGAGCAGTACTTC.

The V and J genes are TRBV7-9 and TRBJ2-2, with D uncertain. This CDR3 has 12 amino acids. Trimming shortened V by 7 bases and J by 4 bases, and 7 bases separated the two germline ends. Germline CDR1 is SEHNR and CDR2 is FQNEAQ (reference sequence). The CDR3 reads CASTPPTGELFF. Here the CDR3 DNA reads TGTGCCAGCACCCCTCCCACCGGGGAGCTGTTTTTT.

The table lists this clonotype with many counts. The CDR3 region has the DNA TGTGCCAGCAGGCGGGGGGGCCATCAGCCCCAGCATTTT. Protein sequence: CASRRGGHQPQHF. The J gene is TRBJ1-5, the V gene TRBV2, with D maybe TRBD1 (6 bases). The CDR3 loop spans 13 amino acids. CDR1 is SNHLY, CDR2 FYNNEI, per germline. Between the trimmed V and J ends, which lost 6 bases and 5 bases, there was a span of 11 bases.

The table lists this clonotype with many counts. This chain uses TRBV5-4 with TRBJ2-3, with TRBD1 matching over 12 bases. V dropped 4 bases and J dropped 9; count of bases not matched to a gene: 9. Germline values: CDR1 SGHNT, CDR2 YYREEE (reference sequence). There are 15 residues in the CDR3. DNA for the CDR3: TGTGCCAGCAGCCCCAAGGGGACAGGGGGCTGGACGCAGTATTTT. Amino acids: CASSPKGTGGWTQYF. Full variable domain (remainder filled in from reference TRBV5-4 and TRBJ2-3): ETGVTQSPTHLIKTRGQQVTLRCSSQSGHNTVSWYQQALGQGPQFIFQYYREEENGRGNFPPRFSGLQFPNYSSELNVNALELDDSALYLCASSPKGTGGWTQYFGPGTRLTVL.

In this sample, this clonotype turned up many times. CDR3 sequence reads: CASSLEYGGHYGYTF. DNA for the CDR3: TGTGCCAGCAGCTTAGAGTATGGGGGACACTATGGCTACACCTTC. J is TRBJ1-2 and V is TRBV7-2; D may be TRBD1 (5 bases). Germline CDR1 SGHTA, CDR2 FQGNSA. With 1 base removed from V and 3 bases from J, the gap between germline ends came to 12 bases. The CDR3 contains 15 residues.

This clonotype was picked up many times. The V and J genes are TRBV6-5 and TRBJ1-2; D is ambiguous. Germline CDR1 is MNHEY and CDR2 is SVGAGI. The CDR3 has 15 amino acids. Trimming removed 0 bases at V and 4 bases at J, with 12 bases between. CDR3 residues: CASSYSRSSGYGYTF. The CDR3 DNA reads TGTGCCAGCAGTTACTCGAGATCGAGCGGCTATGGCTACACCTTC.

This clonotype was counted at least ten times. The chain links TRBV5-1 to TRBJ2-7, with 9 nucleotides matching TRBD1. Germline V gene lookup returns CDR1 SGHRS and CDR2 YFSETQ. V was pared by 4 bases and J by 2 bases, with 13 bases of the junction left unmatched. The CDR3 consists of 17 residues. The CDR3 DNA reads TGCGCCAGCAGCCCGCGGATGGGACAGGGAGGAACCTACGAGCAGTACTTC. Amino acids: CASSPRMGQGGTYEQYF.

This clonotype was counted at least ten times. The CDR3 loop is CASSLDGGREEYGYTF. CDR3 in DNA: TGTGCCAGCAGCTTAGACGGGGGCAGGGAGGAATATGGCTACACCTTC. The chain is built from TRBV7-3 and TRBJ1-2; possibly TRBD1 for D (6 bases). The CDR3 has 16 amino acids. Germline V gene data show CDR1 as SGHTA and CDR2 as FQGTGA. Trimming pared 2 bases from V and 5 bases from J, leaving 18 bases between.

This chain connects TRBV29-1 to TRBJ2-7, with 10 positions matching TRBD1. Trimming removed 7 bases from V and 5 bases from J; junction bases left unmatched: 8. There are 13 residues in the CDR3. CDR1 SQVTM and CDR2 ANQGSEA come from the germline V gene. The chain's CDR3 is CSGPGQGQNEQYF. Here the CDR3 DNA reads TGCAGCGGGCCGGGACAGGGGCAAAACGAGCAGTACTTC.

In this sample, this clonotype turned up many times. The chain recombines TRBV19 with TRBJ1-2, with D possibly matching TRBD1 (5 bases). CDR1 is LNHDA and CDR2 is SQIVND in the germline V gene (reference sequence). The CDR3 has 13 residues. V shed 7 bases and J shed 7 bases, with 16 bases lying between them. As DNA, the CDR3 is TGTGCCAGTAATGCAAGGGGTCTAGGTGGCTACACCTTC. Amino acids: CASNARGLGGYTF.

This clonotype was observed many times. CDR3 DNA: TGTGCCACCAGCAGAGATCGGGATGGGACTGGAAACACCATATATTTT. Translated: CATSRDRDGTGNTIYF. The chain links TRBV15 to TRBJ1-3; the D is unclear. The CDR3 covers 16 residues. The germline V gene encodes CDR1 LNHNV and CDR2 YYDKDF (reference sequence). V lost 0 bases and J lost 2, with 11 bases in between. Variable domain in full (rest from reference TRBV15 and TRBJ1-3): DAMVIQNPRYQVTQFGKPVTLSCSQTLNHNVMYWYQQKSSQAPKLLFHYYDKDFNNEADTPDNFQSRRPNTSFCFLDIRSPGLGDTAMYLCATSRDRDGTGNTIYFGEGSWLTVV.

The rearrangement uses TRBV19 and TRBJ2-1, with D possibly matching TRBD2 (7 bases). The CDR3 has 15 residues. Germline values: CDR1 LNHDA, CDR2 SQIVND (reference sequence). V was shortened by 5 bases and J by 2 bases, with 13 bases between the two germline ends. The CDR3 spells CASSLRGAPYNEQFF. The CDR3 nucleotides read TGTGCCAGTAGTCTCCGGGGGGCCCCCTACAATGAGCAGTTCTTC.

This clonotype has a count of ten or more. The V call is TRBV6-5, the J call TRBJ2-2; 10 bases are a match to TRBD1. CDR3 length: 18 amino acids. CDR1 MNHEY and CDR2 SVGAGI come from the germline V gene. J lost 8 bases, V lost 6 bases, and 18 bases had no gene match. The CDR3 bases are TGTGCCAGCAGACGCATACTCCGGGACAGGGGCGTCAGAGGGGAGCTGTTTTTT. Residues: CASRRILRDRGVRGELFF.

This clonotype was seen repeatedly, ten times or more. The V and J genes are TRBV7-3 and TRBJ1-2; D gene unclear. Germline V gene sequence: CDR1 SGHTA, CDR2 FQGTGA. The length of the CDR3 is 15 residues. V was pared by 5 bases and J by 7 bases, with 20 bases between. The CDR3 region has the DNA TGTGCCAGCAGCCCCCAAGGCTTACCGAACCCTGGCTACACCTTC. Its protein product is CASSPQGLPNPGYTF.

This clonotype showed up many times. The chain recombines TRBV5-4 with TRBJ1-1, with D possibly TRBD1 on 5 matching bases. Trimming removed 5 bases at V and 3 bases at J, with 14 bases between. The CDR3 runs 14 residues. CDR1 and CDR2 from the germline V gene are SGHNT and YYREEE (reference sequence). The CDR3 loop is CASSFSQGDTEAFF. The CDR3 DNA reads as TGTGCCAGCAGTTTCTCGCAGGGAGACACTGAAGCTTTCTTT.

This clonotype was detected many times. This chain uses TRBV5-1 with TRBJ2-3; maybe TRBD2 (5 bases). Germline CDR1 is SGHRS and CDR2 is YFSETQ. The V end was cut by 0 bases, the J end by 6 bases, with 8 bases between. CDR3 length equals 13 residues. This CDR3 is CASSLDGVDTQYF. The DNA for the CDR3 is TGCGCCAGCAGCTTGGACGGGGTGGATACGCAGTATTTT.